Listed below are T cell receptor beta chains from one sample, sequenced in a study of control samples from healthy donors and cancer patients. Only in-frame clones appear in the TCRdb table, and some are missing; sequencing was by immunoSEQ multiplex PCR. Here the sample spans about 140,000 clones, roughly 92% being singletons. The sequencing sample was made of blood. The origin of the receptors is a man younger than 40 in good health. Each CDR3 is given with its conserved first and last residue. A D gene is named only where the DNA matches it firmly. Only some rows state a clone size, as once, few, many or a class for expanded clones.

j_call | v_call | clone_size | d_call | cdr3_nt | cdr3_aa
TRBJ1-5 | TRBV6-6 | - | - | TGTGCCAGCAGTTACATGGGCCAGGAGGGTCATCAGCCCCAGCATTTT | CASSYMGQEGHQPQHF
TRBJ2-1 | TRBV10-3 | - | TRBD1 | TGTGCCATCAGACCGGGACAGGGTTCCTACAATGAGCAGTTCTTC | CAIRPGQGSYNEQFF
TRBJ1-1 | TRBV19 | - | TRBD1 | TGTGCCAGTAGAATACAGGGGCCGTCAGGCACTGAAGCTTTCTTT | CASRIQGPSGTEAFF
TRBJ2-7 | TRBV2 | - | TRBD2 | TGTGCCAGCAGGTTGACTAGCGGGAGCTCCTACGAGCAGTACTTC | CASRLTSGSSYEQYF
TRBJ2-7 | TRBV4-1 | - | TRBD2 | TGCGCCAGCAGCCAAAGGGACTACCCACTAATCGTTGACGAGCAGTACTTC | CASSQRDYPLIVDEQYF
TRBJ2-6 | TRBV24-1 | - | - | TGTGCCACCAGGGAATCTGGGGCCAACGTCCTGACTTTC | CATRESGANVLTF
TRBJ2-1 | TRBV7-3 | once | TRBD1 | TGTGCCAGCAGCTTATCTCGATCTAGGACAGGGGGTTCCTACAATGAGCAGTTCTTC | CASSLSRSRTGGSYNEQFF
TRBJ2-3 | TRBV29-1 | - | - | TGCAGCGTTGAAGTTTCTACAGGTGATACGCAGTATTTT | CSVEVSTGDTQYF
TRBJ2-5 | TRBV10-3 | - | TRBD2 | TGTGCCATCAGTGAGCGGCTATCGGTAGCGGGAGGGCGGGGTTTGGAGACCCAGTACTTC | CAISERLSVAGGRGLETQYF
TRBJ2-3 | TRBV3-1/TRBV3-2 | - | - | TGTGCCAGCAGCCAAACGCAGCGAGCGGTACGAGGTACGCAGTATTTT | CASSQTQRAVRGTQYF
TRBJ2-7 | TRBV5-6 | - | TRBD1 | TGTGCCAGCAGCTTGGTCACAGGGGTGTACGAGCAGTACTTC | CASSLVTGVYEQYF
TRBJ1-2 | TRBV7-8 | - | TRBD1 | TGTGCCAGCAGCCCAAGGGACAGGGGAGGCTACACCTTC | CASSPRDRGGYTF
TRBJ2-1 | TRBV4-1 | - | TRBD2 | TGCGCCAGCAGCCAACCGGCGGGACTAGCGCGCAATGAGCAGTTCTTC | CASSQPAGLARNEQFF
TRBJ2-1 | TRBV28 | - | - | TGTGCCAGCAGTTCCCCCCTTCGGGTCTCTGGGATTTCCTACAATGAGCAGTTCTTC | CASSSPLRVSGISYNEQFF
TRBJ2-4 | TRBV6-5 | - | TRBD2 | TGTGCCAGCACGCGGGAGGGGCCCCTGGGGCACATTCAGTACTTC | CASTREGPLGHIQYF
TRBJ2-7 | TRBV28 | - | - | TGTGCCAGCAGCCCATTACGGACTATCCCCTACGAGCAGTACTTC | CASSPLRTIPYEQYF
TRBJ2-1 | TRBV24-1 | - | TRBD1 | TGTGCCACCAGTGATACAGGGGGGTCCTACAATGAGCAGTTCTTC | CATSDTGGSYNEQFF
TRBJ2-4 | TRBV4-3 | - | - | TGCGCCAGCAGCCCTGACCCGGAAAACAAAAACATTCAGTACTTC | CASSPDPENKNIQYF
TRBJ2-1 | TRBV5-6 | - | TRBD2 | TGTGCCAGCAGCTTGAGCGGGAGCTCCTACAATGAGCAGTTCTTC | CASSLSGSSYNEQFF
TRBJ2-5 | TRBV28 | - | TRBD2 | TGTGCCAGCAGTTTACGGGGGGTTGGAGAGACCCAGTACTTC | CASSLRGVGETQYF
TRBJ1-1 | TRBV5-1 | - | - | TGCGCCAGCAGCTTGGATCCAGCGAACACTGAAGCTTTCTTT | CASSLDPANTEAFF
TRBJ1-1 | TRBV10-3 | - | TRBD1 | TGTGCCATCAGTGGGACAGGGAACACTGAAGCTTTCTTT | CAISGTGNTEAFF
TRBJ2-1 | TRBV7-9 | - | - | TGTGCCAGCAGCGCTCGAAATGAGCAGTTCTTC | CASSARNEQFF
TRBJ1-5 | TRBV28 | - | - | TGTGCCAGCAGTTCGAAATCGGGACATCCCAGAAAACAGCCCCAGCATTTT | CASSSKSGHPRKQPQHF